Below, 5 T cell receptor beta chains from the same sample are listed, as sequenced in a study of blood T cell repertoires in COVID-19. Some clones are missing from TCRdb's copy, which holds only in-frame ones; the method was immunoSEQ multiplex PCR. The sample lists 280,000 or so clones, about 83% occurring once. Sequencing input: PBMCs or T cells enriched from blood (not recorded which). The origin of the receptors is a woman in her thirties or forties who had recovered from COVID-19.

J is TRBJ2-7 and V is TRBV6-5; perhaps TRBD2 as D (5 bases). The CDR3 is 14 amino acids. Germline loops: CDR1 MNHEY, CDR2 SVGAGI. Trimming shortened V by 5 bases and J by 3 bases, and 14 bases separated the two germline ends. This CDR3 reads CASSPPGRVYEQYF. As DNA, the CDR3 is TGTGCCAGCAGTCCCCCGGGGAGAGTCTACGAGCAGTACTTC.

The V call is TRBV7-9, the J call TRBJ1-4; a possible D gene is TRBD1 (5 bases). There are 14 residues in the CDR3. V was trimmed by 3 bases and J by 8 bases, leaving 13 bases between them. Germline lookup yields CDR1 SEHNR and CDR2 FQNEAQ (reference sequence). The CDR3 region is CASSLSQGEEKLFF. In nucleotides, the CDR3 is TGTGCCAGCAGCTTGAGCCAGGGTGAAGAAAAACTGTTTTTT.

V usage is TRBV6-5 and J usage is TRBJ1-1; D is undetermined. V lost 8 bases to trimming and J lost 0 bases, with 10 bases between them. This CDR3 spans 13 amino acids. Germline CDR1 is MNHEY and CDR2 is SVGAGI. The CDR3 DNA sequence: TGTGCCAGCCGCCGGGTTCTGAACACTGAAGCTTTCTTT. The encoded protein is CASRRVLNTEAFF.

V usage is TRBV7-9 and J usage is TRBJ1-1, with D possibly TRBD1 on 5 matching bases. V was clipped by 1 base and J by 8 bases, with 17 bases between them. Germline V lookup: CDR1 SEHNR, CDR2 FQNEAQ (reference sequence). The CDR3 contains 15 residues. The CDR3 sequence is CASSLGLGGGEEAFF. CDR3 sequence (DNA): TGTGCCAGCAGCTTAGGCCTGGGCGGGGGGGAGGAAGCTTTCTTT.

The J gene is TRBJ1-6, the V gene TRBV13, with TRBD1 identical over 9 bases. Germline-derived CDR1 and CDR2 are PRHDT and FYEKMQ (reference sequence). V lost 6 bases and J lost 7; bases outside the gene matches: 13. The CDR3 is 17 residues long. This CDR3 reads CASRSTPRTGENSPLHF. The CDR3 nucleotides are TGTGCCAGCAGGTCAACACCCCGGACAGGGGAGAATTCACCCCTCCACTTT. The full variable domain, completed using reference TRBV13 and TRBJ1-6, is AAGVIQSPRHLIKEKRETATLKCYPIPRHDTVYWYQQGPGQDPQFLISFYEKMQSDKGSIPDRFSAQQFSDYHSELNMSSLELGDSALYFCASRSTPRTGENSPLHFGNGTRLTVT.